This T cell receptor beta chain stems from a study of OX40 agonist ivuxolimab in advanced cancers. This table comes from immunoSEQ multiplex PCR, and its TCRdb copy is limited to in-frame clones, with some not included. The sample includes 25,000 to 35,000 clones, approximately 81% of them seen just once. In its sample, this clone was seen once. CDR1 and CDR2 from the germline V gene are SGHKS and YYEKEE (reference sequence). With 2 bases removed from V and 3 bases from J, the gap between germline ends came to 12 bases. CDR3 length: 14 residues. The chain recombines TRBV5-5 with TRBJ2-7; possibly TRBD1 for D (5 bases). The sequence was obtained from an adult with an advanced solid tumor such as melanoma, head and neck, liver or kidney cancer. The sample here was CD4+ or CD8+ T cells sorted from blood, taken in a trial of the OX40 agonist ivuxolimab. CDR3 DNA: TGTGCCAGCAGCTTAGAGCACAGGCACTACGAGCAGTACTTC. Translating it yields CASSLEHRHYEQYF. The full variable domain, rest sourced from reference TRBV5-5 and TRBJ2-7, is DAGVTQSPTHLIKTRGQQVTLRCSPISGHKSVSWYQQVLGQGPQFIFQYYEKEERGRGNFPDRFSARQFPNYSSELNVNALLLGDSALYLCASSLEHRHYEQYFGPGTRLTVT.